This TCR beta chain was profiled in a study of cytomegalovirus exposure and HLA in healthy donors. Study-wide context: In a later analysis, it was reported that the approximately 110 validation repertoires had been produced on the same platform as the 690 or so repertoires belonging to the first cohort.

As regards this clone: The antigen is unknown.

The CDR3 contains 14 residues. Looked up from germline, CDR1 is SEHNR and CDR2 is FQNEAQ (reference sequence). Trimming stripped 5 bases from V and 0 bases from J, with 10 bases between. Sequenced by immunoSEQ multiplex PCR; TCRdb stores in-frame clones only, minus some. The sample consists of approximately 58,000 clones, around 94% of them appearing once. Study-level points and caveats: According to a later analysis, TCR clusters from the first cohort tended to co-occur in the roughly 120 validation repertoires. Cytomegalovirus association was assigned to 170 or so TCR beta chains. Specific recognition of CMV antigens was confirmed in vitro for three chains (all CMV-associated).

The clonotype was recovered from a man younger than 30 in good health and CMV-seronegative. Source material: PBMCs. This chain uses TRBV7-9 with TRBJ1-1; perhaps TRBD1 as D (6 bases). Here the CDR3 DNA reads TGTGCCAGCAGCCACAGGGATATGAACACTGAAGCTTTCTTT. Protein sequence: CASSHRDMNTEAFF.